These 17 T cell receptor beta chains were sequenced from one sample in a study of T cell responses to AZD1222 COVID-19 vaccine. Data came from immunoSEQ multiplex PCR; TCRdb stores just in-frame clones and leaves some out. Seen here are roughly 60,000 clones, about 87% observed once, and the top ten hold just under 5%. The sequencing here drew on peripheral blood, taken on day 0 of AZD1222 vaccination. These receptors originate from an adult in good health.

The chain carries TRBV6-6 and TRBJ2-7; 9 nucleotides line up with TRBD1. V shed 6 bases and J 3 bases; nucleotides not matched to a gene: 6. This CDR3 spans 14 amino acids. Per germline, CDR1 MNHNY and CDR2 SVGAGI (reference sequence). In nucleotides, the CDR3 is TGTGCCAGCAGCCATACAGGGGGCGGCTACGAGCAGTACTTC. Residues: CASSHTGGGYEQYF.

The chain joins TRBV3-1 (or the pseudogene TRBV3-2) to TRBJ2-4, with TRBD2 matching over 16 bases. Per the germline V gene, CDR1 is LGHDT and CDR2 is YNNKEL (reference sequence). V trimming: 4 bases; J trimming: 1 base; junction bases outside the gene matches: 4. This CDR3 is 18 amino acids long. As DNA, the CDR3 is TGTGCCAGCAGCCTGGGACTAGCGGGGGGGCTGGCCAAAAACATTCAGTACTTC. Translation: CASSLGLAGGLAKNIQYF.

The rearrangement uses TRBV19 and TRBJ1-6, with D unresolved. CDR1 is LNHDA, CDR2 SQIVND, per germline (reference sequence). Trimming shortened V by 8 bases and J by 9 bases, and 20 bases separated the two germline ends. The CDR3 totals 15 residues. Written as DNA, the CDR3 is TGTGCCAGTGCCTTCGGTGGCGGCCGTGGTTCACCCCTCCACTTT. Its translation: CASAFGGGRGSPLHF.

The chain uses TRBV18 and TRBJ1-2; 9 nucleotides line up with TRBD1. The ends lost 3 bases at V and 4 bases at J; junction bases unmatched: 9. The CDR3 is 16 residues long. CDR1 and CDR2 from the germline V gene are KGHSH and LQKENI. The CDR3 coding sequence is TGTGCCAGCTCACCCACCCGGACAGGGGTCCCCTATGGCTACACCTTC. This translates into CASSPTRTGVPYGYTF.

The CDR3 DNA reads TGTGCCAGCAGCGGCGGGACAGGGGAGAAACTGTTTTTT. Translated, it gives CASSGGTGEKLFF. The chain employs TRBV9 and TRBJ1-4; 10 bases agree with TRBD1. The CDR3 is 13 residues long. Germline values: CDR1 SGDLS, CDR2 YYNGEE. V shed 3 bases and J 11 bases; nucleotides not matched to a gene: 4.

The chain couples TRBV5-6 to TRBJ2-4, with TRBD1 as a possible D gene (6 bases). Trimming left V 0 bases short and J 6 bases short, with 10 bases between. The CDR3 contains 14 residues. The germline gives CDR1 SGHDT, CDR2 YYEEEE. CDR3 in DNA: TGTGCCAGCAGCTTGGCTGGGGGCGCAAACATTCAGTACTTC. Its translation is CASSLAGGANIQYF.

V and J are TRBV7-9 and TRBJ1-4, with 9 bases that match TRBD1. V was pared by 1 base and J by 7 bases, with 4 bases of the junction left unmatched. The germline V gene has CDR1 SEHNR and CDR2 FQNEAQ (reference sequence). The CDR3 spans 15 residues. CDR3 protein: CASSLEGTGSEKLFF. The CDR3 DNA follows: TGTGCCAGCAGCTTAGAAGGGACAGGGAGTGAAAAACTGTTTTTT.

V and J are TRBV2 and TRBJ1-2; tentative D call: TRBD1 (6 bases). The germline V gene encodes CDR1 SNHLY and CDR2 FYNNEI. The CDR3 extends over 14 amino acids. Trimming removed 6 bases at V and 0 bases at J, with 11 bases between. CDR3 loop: CASRRQETNYGYTF. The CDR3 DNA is TGTGCCAGCAGGAGACAGGAGACTAACTATGGCTACACCTTC.

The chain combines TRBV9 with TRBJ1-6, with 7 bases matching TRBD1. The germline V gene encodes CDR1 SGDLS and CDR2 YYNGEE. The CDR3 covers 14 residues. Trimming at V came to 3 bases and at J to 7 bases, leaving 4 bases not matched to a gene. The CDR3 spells CASSATGLNSPLHF. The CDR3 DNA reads TGTGCCAGCAGCGCGACAGGGTTAAATTCACCCCTCCACTTT.

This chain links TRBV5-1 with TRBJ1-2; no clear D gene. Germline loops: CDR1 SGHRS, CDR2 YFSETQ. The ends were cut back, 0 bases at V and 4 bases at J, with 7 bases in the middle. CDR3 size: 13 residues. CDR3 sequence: CASSLAYGYGYTF. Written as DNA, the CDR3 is TGCGCCAGCAGCTTGGCGTACGGCTATGGCTACACCTTC. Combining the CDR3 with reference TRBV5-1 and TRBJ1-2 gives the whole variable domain KAGVTQTPRYLIKTRGQQVTLSCSPISGHRSVSWYQQTPGQGLQFLFEYFSETQRNKGNFPGRFSGRQFSNSRSEMNVSTLELGDSALYLCASSLAYGYGYTFGSGTRLTVV.

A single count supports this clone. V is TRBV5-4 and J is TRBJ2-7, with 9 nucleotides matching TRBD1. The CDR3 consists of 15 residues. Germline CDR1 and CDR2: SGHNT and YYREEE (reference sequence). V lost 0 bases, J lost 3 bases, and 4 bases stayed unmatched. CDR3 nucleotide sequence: TGTGCCAGCAGCTTGGAACCGGGACAGGGCTACGAGCAGTACTTC. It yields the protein CASSLEPGQGYEQYF.

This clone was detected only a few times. The CDR3 loop reads CASKSRGYTGELFF. In DNA form, the CDR3 reads TGTGCCAGCAAATCCAGGGGGTATACCGGGGAGCTGTTTTTT. The chain is built from TRBV6-5 and TRBJ2-2; 7 nucleotides line up with TRBD1. The V gene end was trimmed by 7 bases and the J gene end by 5 bases; junction bases not matched to a gene: 7. CDR1 and CDR2 (germline): MNHEY, SVGAGI. CDR3 length equals 14 residues.

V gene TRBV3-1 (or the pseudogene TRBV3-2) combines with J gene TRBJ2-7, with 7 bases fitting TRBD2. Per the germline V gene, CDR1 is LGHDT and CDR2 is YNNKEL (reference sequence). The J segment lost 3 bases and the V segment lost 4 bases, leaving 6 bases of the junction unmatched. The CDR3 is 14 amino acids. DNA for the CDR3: TGTGCCAGCAGCCGGGGCGGGGGTTACTACGAGCAGTACTTC. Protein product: CASSRGGGYYEQYF.

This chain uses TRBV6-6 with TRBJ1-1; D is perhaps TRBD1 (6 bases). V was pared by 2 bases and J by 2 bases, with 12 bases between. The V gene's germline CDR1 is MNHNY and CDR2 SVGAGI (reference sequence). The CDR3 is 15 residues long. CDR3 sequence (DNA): TGTGCCAGCAGTTACAGGCGACAGGCCAACACTGAAGCTTTCTTT. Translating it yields CASSYRRQANTEAFF.

CDR3 nucleotide sequence: TGTGCCAGCAGCGTAGGGAGGAGCGGGGGGACCCACACCGGGGAGCTGTTTTTT. Protein: CASSVGRSGGTHTGELFF. The V gene is TRBV9, the J gene TRBJ2-2; 9 bases align to TRBD2. The germline gives CDR1 SGDLS, CDR2 YYNGEE. Losses at the gene ends were 0 bases for V and 3 bases for J; bases not matched to a gene: 9. This CDR3 is 18 amino acids long.

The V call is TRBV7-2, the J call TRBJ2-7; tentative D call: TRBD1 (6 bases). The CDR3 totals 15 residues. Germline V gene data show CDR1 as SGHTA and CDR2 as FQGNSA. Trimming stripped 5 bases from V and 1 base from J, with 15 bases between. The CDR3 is CASSDRRRPSYEQYF. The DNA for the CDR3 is TGTGCCAGCAGCGACAGGCGACGACCTTCCTACGAGCAGTACTTC.

The CDR3 region has the DNA TGTGCCAGCAGCCAGGACTGGGATACGCAGTATTTT. As protein: CASSQDWDTQYF. The chain combines TRBV14 with TRBJ2-3, with a possible D match to TRBD2 (5 bases). V was pared by 3 bases and J by 6 bases, with 7 bases between. Germline CDR1 SGHDN, CDR2 FVKESK. The CDR3 has 12 amino acids.